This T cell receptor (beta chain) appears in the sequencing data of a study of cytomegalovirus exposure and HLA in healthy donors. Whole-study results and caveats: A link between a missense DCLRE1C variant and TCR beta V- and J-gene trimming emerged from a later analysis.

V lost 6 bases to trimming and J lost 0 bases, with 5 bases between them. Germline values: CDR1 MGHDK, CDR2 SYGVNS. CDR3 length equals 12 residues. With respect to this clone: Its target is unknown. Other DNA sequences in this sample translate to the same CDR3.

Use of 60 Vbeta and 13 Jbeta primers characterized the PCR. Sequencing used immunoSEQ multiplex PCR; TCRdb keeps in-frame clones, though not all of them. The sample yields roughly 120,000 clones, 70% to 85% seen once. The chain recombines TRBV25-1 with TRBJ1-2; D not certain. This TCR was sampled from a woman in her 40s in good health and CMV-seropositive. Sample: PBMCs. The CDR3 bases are TGTGCCAGCAGAGGAGCTAACTATGGCTACACCTTC. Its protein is CASRGANYGYTF.